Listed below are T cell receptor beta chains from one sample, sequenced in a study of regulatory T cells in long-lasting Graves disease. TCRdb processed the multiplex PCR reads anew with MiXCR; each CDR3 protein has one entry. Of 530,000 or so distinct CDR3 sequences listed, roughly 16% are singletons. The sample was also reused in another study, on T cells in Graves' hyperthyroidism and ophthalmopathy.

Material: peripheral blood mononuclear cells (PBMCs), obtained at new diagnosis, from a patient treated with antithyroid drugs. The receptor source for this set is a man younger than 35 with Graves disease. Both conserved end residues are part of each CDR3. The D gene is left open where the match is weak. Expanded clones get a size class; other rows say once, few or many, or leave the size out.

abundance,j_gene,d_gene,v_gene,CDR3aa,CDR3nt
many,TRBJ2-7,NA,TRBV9,CASSVALNREQYF,TGTGCCAGCAGCGTAGCGCTCAATCGCGAGCAGTACTTC
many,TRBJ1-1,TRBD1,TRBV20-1,CSARVTGGTEAFF,TGCAGTGCTAGAGTAACAGGGGGCACTGAAGCTTTCTTT
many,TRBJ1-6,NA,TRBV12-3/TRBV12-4,CASSLSGFSPLHF,TGTGCCAGCAGTTTATCGGGTTTTTCACCCCTCCACTTT
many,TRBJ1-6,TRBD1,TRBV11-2,CASSYRRDRGSPLHF,TGTGCCAGCAGCTACCGACGGGACAGGGGATCACCCCTCCACTTT
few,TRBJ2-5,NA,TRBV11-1,CASSSPHGPGETQYF,TGTGCCAGCAGCTCCCCTCACGGGCCGGGGGAGACCCAGTACTTC
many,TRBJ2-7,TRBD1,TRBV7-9,CASSLGQGSWEQYF,TGTGCCAGCAGCTTGGGACAGGGGTCGTGGGAGCAGTACTTC
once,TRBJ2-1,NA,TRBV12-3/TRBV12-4,CASSLGAGDETQFF,TGTGCCAGCAGTTTAGGGGCAGGGGACGAGACCCAGTTCTTC
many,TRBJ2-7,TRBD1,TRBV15,CATSRAGTGDHEQYF,TGTGCCACCAGCAGAGCGGGGACAGGGGACCACGAGCAGTACTTC
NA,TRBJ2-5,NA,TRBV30,CAWSVQGTQYF,TGTGCCTGGAGTGTACAGGGGACCCAGTACTTC
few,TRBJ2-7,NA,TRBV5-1,CASSLDGGWHYEQYF,TGCGCCAGCAGCTTGGATGGGGGCTGGCACTACGAGCAGTACTTC
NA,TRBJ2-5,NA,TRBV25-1,CASSAREASVKETQYF,TGTGCCAGCAGTGCAAGGGAGGCTAGCGTTAAAGAGACCCAGTACTTC
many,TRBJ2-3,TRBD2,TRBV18,CASSPLAGDTDTQYF,TGTGCCAGCTCACCTCTAGCGGGAGACACAGATACGCAGTATTTT
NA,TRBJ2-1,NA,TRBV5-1,CASSIPTYPYNEQFF,TGCGCCAGCAGCATTCCGACGTACCCCTACAATGAGCAGTTCTTC
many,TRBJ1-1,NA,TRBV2,CASRRNTGLGVKTEAFF,TGTGCCAGCAGGAGAAATACAGGCCTAGGAGTAAAGACTGAAGCTTTCTTT
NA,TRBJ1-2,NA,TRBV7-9,CASSLEYSYGYTF,TGTGCCAGCAGCTTAGAATATAGTTACGGCTACACCTTC
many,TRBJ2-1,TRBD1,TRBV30,CAWRGTGDEVSYNEQFF,TGTGCCTGGAGAGGGACAGGGGATGAGGTCTCATACAATGAGCAGTTCTTC
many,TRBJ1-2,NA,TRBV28,CASSDLQVYGYTF,TGTGCCAGCAGCGACCTCCAGGTCTATGGCTACACCTTC
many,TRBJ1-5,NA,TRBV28,CASSSDQVYSNQPQHF,TGTGCCAGCAGTTCGGACCAGGTATATAGCAATCAGCCCCAGCATTTT
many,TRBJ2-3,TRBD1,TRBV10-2,CASSERKGWDSSTDTQYF,TGCGCCAGCAGTGAGAGAAAAGGATGGGACAGTAGCACAGATACGCAGTATTTT
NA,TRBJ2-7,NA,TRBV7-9,CASSLITRSVTTYEQYF,TGTGCCAGCAGCTTAATAACTAGATCTGTGACTACCTACGAGCAGTACTTC
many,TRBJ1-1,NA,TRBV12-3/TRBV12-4,CASKKSGTNNTEAFF,TGTGCCAGCAAAAAATCCGGGACGAACAACACTGAAGCTTTCTTT
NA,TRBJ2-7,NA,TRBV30,CAWSTRGEQYF,TGTGCCTGGAGCACAAGGGGCGAGCAGTACTTC
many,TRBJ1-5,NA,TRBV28,CASSLVGGYSNQPQHF,TGTGCCAGCAGTTTGGTCGGTGGATATAGCAATCAGCCCCAGCATTTT
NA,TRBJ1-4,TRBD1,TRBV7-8,CASSLTGRIEKLFF,TGTGCCAGCAGCCTGACAGGGAGAATTGAAAAACTGTTTTTT
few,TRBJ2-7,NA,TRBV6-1,CASNQGRIYEQYF,TGTGCCAGCAACCAAGGACGGATCTACGAGCAGTACTTC
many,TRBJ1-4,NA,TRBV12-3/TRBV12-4,CASSFQGNEKLFF,TGTGCCAGCAGTTTCCAGGGCAATGAAAAACTGTTTTTT
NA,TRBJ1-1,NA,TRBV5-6,CASSLDYTEAFF,TGTGCCAGCAGCTTGGATTACACTGAAGCTTTCTTT
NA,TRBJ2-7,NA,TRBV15,CATSRGGELSEQYF,TGTGCCACCAGCAGAGGCGGGGAGTTGAGCGAGCAGTACTTC
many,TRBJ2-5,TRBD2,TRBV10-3,CAISDRLAGGETQYF,TGTGCCATCAGTGATAGGCTAGCGGGAGGCGAGACCCAGTACTTC
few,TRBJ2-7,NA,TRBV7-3,CASSLGGFGSYEQYF,TGTGCCAGCAGCTTAGGGGGGTTTGGGTCCTACGAGCAGTACTTC
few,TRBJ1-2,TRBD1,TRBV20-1,CSAGQPGTGGGYGYTF,TGCAGTGCAGGACAACCGGGGACAGGGGGCGGGTATGGCTACACCTTC
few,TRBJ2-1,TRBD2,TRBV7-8,CASSPGGWTSGHNEQFF,TGTGCCAGCAGCCCGGGGGGGTGGACTAGCGGTCACAATGAGCAGTTCTTC
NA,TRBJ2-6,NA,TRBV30,CAWSVLAGANVLTF,TGTGCCTGGAGTGTACTGGCCGGGGCCAACGTCCTGACTTTC
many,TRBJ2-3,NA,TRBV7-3,CASSSGGGYGDTQYF,TGTGCCAGCAGCTCTGGAGGGGGCTATGGAGATACGCAGTATTTT
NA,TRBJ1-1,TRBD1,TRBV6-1,CASSARTGGGWNTEAFF,TGTGCCAGCAGTGCCCGGACAGGGGGCGGCTGGAACACTGAAGCTTTCTTT
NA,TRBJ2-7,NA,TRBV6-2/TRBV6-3,CASSYGPPSSEQYF,TGTGCCAGCAGTTATGGGCCCCCGAGCAGCGAGCAGTACTTC
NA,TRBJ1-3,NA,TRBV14,CASSHTTPGNTIYF,TGTGCCAGCAGCCATACGACGCCGGGAAACACCATATATTTT
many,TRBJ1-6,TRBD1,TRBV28,CASSLKGQGAYSPLHF,TGTGCCAGCAGTTTAAAGGGGCAGGGGGCTTATTCACCCCTCCACTTT
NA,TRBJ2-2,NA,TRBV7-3,CASSLDFGTGELFF,TGTGCCAGCAGCTTAGATTTTGGAACCGGGGAGCTGTTTTTT
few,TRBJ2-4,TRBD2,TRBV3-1,CASSQHSGSRIRGKNIQYF,TGTGCCAGCAGCCAACACAGCGGGAGTCGAATTAGGGGCAAAAACATTCAGTACTTC
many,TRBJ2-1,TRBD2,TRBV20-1,CSALTAGGWNEQFF,TGCAGTGCTCTGACTGCGGGAGGGTGGAATGAGCAGTTCTTC
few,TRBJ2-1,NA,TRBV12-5,CASGLVLRGGGDRVQFF,TGTGCTAGTGGTTTGGTACTGCGAGGGGGGGGCGATAGGGTGCAGTTCTTC
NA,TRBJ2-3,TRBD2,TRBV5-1,CASSLGPLADTDTQYF,TGCGCCAGCAGCTTGGGTCCGCTAGCGGACACAGATACGCAGTATTTT
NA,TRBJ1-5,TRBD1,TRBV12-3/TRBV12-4,CASSFLQGANQPQHF,TGTGCCAGCAGTTTTCTGCAGGGGGCTAATCAGCCCCAGCATTTT
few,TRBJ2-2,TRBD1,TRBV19,CATHRGRIAGELFF,TGTGCCACCCACAGGGGGCGCATCGCCGGGGAGCTGTTTTTT
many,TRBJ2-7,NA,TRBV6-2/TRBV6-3,CASSYKQGSSLYEQYF,TGTGCCAGCAGTTACAAGCAGGGCAGTTCCCTCTACGAGCAGTACTTC
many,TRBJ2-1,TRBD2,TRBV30,CAWSRMVAGGSYNEQFF,TGTGCCTGGAGTAGGATGGTAGCGGGAGGCTCCTACAATGAGCAGTTCTTC
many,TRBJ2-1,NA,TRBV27,CASTDVRTGPGLVPHKYNEQFF,TGTGCCAGCACCGACGTCAGGACAGGACCGGGACTAGTCCCTCATAAATACAATGAGCAGTTCTTC
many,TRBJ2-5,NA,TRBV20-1,CSARTGVRETQYF,TGCAGTGCTAGGACGGGGGTCAGGGAGACCCAGTACTTC
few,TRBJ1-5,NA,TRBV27,CASRGGAYPNQPQHF,TGTGCCAGCCGAGGGGGGGCGTACCCGAATCAGCCCCAGCATTTT
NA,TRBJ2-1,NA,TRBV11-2,CASSPLTGARNEQFF,TGTGCCAGCAGCCCCCTAACGGGGGCTCGCAATGAGCAGTTCTTC
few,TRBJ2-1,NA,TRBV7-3,CASSLDGPTVYNEQFF,TGTGCCAGCAGCTTAGACGGACCCACGGTTTACAATGAGCAGTTCTTC
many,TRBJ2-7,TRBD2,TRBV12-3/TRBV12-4,CASSLGLADEQYF,TGTGCCAGCAGCCTAGGACTAGCCGACGAGCAGTACTTC
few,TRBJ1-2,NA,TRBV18,CASSPLPGEGYTF,TGTGCCAGCTCACCACTGCCAGGGGAAGGCTACACCTTC
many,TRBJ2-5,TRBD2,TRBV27,CASTQIAGQETQYF,TGTGCCAGCACCCAAATAGCGGGTCAAGAGACCCAGTACTTC
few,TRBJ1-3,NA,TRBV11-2,CASSSWTDNSGNTIYF,TGTGCCAGCAGCTCCTGGACGGATAACTCTGGAAACACCATATATTTT
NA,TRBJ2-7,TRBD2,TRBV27,CASSPWDGGYEQYF,TGTGCCAGCAGTCCCTGGGACGGGGGGTACGAGCAGTACTTC